This paragraph reports one T cell receptor beta chain. In germline, CDR1 is MDHEN, CDR2 SYDVKM. V lost 8 bases to trimming and J lost 2 bases; unmatched junction nucleotides: 7. This CDR3 contains 14 residues. Sequencing used immunoSEQ multiplex PCR; TCRdb keeps in-frame clones, though not all of them. This sample has 65,000 to 95,000 clones, with 80% to 90% found just once. This specimen belongs to a study of technical replicates of blood from several donors. What was sequenced was PBMCs. This receptor was taken from a human donor in good health. Some clones in this sample may be carry-over from other donors' samples. The rearrangement links TRBV28 to TRBJ2-7, with TRBD1 matching over 9 bases. This CDR3 is CASRYDRGTYEQYF. In DNA, the CDR3 is TGTGCCAGCCGATATGACAGGGGGACCTACGAGCAGTACTTC.